Sequencing of this T cell receptor beta chain was carried out in a study of T-cell memory formation after mild COVID-19. The ends were cut back, 4 bases at V and 3 bases at J, with 15 bases in the middle. This CDR3 comprises 15 residues. Germline CDR1 SGHVS, CDR2 FQNEAQ. TCRdb processed the 5' RACE reads anew with MiXCR; each CDR3 protein has one entry. The sample has 110,000 to 150,000 distinct CDR3 sequences; 11% to 15% are singletons. The rearrangement links TRBV7-8 to TRBJ1-2; D is unclear. What was sequenced was PBMCs or a T cell subset sorted from them (not recorded which). The sequence was obtained from an adult woman who had mild COVID-19 (a few samples of this study predate the infection). Cell type and time point are not known. The CDR3 coding sequence is TGTGCCAGCAGCTCTGCCGCAGGCTACCACTATGGCTACACCTTC. Translating gives CASSSAAGYHYGYTF.